What follows are 21 T cell receptor beta chains derived from one specimen sequenced in a study of long-term antiretroviral therapy in people with HIV. At the survey level, the v3.0 immunoSEQ assay was run. Profiling relied on immunoSEQ multiplex PCR, and the TCRdb table lists in-frame clones only, not all of them. The data contain 13,000 or so clones, 75% to 85% of them seen just once; the ten biggest clones take up approximately 14%. Sequences were derived from unsorted PBMCs, sampled 3.2 years before starting antiretroviral therapy. The receptor set was obtained from a man in his forties with HIV.

The chain has TRBV10-3 and TRBJ1-6, with 10 bases matching TRBD1. With V trimmed by 6 bases and J by 9 bases, 5 bases remained unmatched. This CDR3 comprises 14 residues. Germline values: CDR1 ENHRY, CDR2 SYGVKD. CDR3 in amino acids: CAIRTGGAGSPLHF. The CDR3 DNA reads TGTGCCATCAGGACAGGGGGCGCGGGTTCACCCCTCCACTTT.

V usage is TRBV28 and J usage is TRBJ1-5, with 8 bases that match TRBD1. This CDR3 has 17 amino acids. Germline trimming cut 5 bases from V and 2 bases from J; bases unmatched to any gene: 11. The germline gives CDR1 MDHEN, CDR2 SYDVKM. The CDR3, as DNA: TGTGCCAGCAGTGTTCCGTCAACAGGGGGGGGCAATCAGCCCCAGCATTTT. It is translated as CASSVPSTGGGNQPQHF.

V and J are TRBV5-1 and TRBJ2-2, with TRBD2 matching 11 bases. CDR1 and CDR2 (germline): SGHRS, YFSETQ. The trim removed 5 bases at V and 3 bases at J, leaving 0 bases unmatched. This CDR3 has 14 amino acids. DNA of the CDR3: TGCGCCAGCAGACTAGCGGGGGACACCGGGGAGCTGTTTTTT. Its protein product is CASRLAGDTGELFF.

Written as DNA, the CDR3 is TGTGCCAGTAGTATTAGGGTCTTCTACGAGCAGTACTTC. This codes for CASSIRVFYEQYF. V usage is TRBV19 and J usage is TRBJ2-7; D unresolved. The CDR3 is 13 residues long. The V end was cut by 3 bases, the J end by 3 bases, with 9 bases between. Germline CDR1 reads LNHDA; CDR2 reads SQIVND (reference sequence).

This clone was seen more than once but under ten times. J is TRBJ1-1 and V is TRBV13; tentative D call: TRBD1 (5 bases). This CDR3 region has 12 residues. Germline CDR1 PRHDT, CDR2 FYEKMQ (reference sequence). Trimming cost V 4 bases and J 6 bases, with 9 bases left between them. This CDR3 reads CASSSDSSEAFF. The CDR3 bases are TGTGCCAGCAGCTCCGACAGCTCTGAAGCTTTCTTT.

V and J are TRBV27 and TRBJ1-6; TRBD1 might be the D (5 bases). V lost 3 bases and J lost 7, with 19 bases in between. Germline V gene sequence: CDR1 MNHEY, CDR2 SMNVEV (reference sequence). The CDR3 extends over 17 amino acids. The CDR3, as DNA: TGTGCCAGCAGTTTCCGGGCCTCCGGGACTGTGAATTCACCCCTCCACTTT. This encodes CASSFRASGTVNSPLHF.

This sequence joins TRBV18 and TRBJ1-1; D might be TRBD1 (5 bases). CDR3 size: 15 residues. Trimming took 2 bases from V and 1 from J, leaving 11 bases between them. Germline loops: CDR1 KGHSH, CDR2 LQKENI. The CDR3 loop is CASSPSQGGNTEAFF. The CDR3 nucleotides read TGTGCCAGCTCACCAAGTCAGGGCGGGAACACTGAAGCTTTCTTT.

This clone is a singleton in its sample. The chain uses TRBV29-1 and TRBJ1-2, with 7 bases aligning to TRBD1. V dropped 3 bases and J dropped 5; count of bases not matched to a gene: 3. Germline V gene data show CDR1 as SQVTM and CDR2 as ANQGSEA. The CDR3 has 12 residues. The CDR3 DNA reads as TGCAGCGTTGACCCACAGGGGTATGGCTACACCTTC. Residues: CSVDPQGYGYTF.

The chain carries TRBV9 and TRBJ1-3, with no clear D. The V and J ends lost 1 base and 0 bases respectively, with 8 bases between them. From germline, CDR1 is SGDLS and CDR2 YYNGEE. The CDR3 is 15 residues long. For the CDR3, the DNA is TGTGCCAGCAGCGTAACGATGGACTCTGGAAACACCATATATTTT. This encodes CASSVTMDSGNTIYF. Drawing the rest from reference TRBV9 and TRBJ1-3, the complete variable domain is DSGVTQTPKHLITATGQRVTLRCSPRSGDLSVYWYQQSLDQGLQFLIQYYNGEERAKGNILERFSAQQFPDLHSELNLSSLELGDSALYFCASSVTMDSGNTIYFGEGSWLTVV.

This chain links TRBV6-1 with TRBJ2-7, with a possible D match to TRBD2 (5 bases). The V end lost 1 base, the J end lost 0 bases, and 19 bases lay between the germline ends. The CDR3 is 18 amino acids. From germline, CDR1 is MNHNS and CDR2 SASEGT. In DNA form, the CDR3 reads TGTGCCAGCAGTGAAGGACACGGGGTAAGAGGGTTCTCCTACGAGCAGTACTTC. Translating it yields CASSEGHGVRGFSYEQYF.

This chain links TRBV18 with TRBJ2-1, with D uncertain. In germline, CDR1 is KGHSH, CDR2 LQKENI. The germline V and J ends were trimmed by 0 bases and 2 bases, with 8 bases remaining between them. CDR3 size: 15 residues. Here the CDR3 reads CASSPPGIPYNEQFF. In DNA form, the CDR3 reads TGTGCCAGCTCACCACCTGGGATCCCCTACAATGAGCAGTTCTTC. Based on the CDR3 plus reference TRBV18 and TRBJ2-1, the full variable domain is NAGVMQNPRHLVRRRGQEARLRCSPMKGHSHVYWYRQLPEEGLKFMVYLQKENIIDESGMPKERFSAEFPKEGPSILRIQQVVRGDSAAYFCASSPPGIPYNEQFFGPGTRLTVL.

The J gene is TRBJ1-1, the V gene TRBV6-1, with D possibly matching TRBD1 (6 bases). Trimming stripped 7 bases from V and 7 bases from J, with 13 bases between. This CDR3 comprises 12 residues. Germline CDR1 and CDR2: MNHNS and SASEGT. The CDR3 sequence is CASIPDRYEAFF. CDR3 nucleotide sequence: TGTGCCAGCATCCCGGACAGATATGAAGCTTTCTTT.

The chain is built from TRBV27 and TRBJ1-2; D not resolved. Germline CDR1 MNHEY, CDR2 SMNVEV (reference sequence). The V end was cut by 2 bases, the J end by 8 bases, with 6 bases between. The CDR3 loop spans 11 amino acids. DNA for the CDR3: TGTGCCAGCAGTTTAGAGAAGGGCTACACCTTC. This codes for CASSLEKGYTF.

The rearrangement joins TRBV13 to TRBJ1-2; TRBD1 matches at 8 bases. V trimming: 3 bases; J trimming: 8 bases; junction bases outside the gene matches: 5. CDR1 and CDR2 from the germline V gene are PRHDT and FYEKMQ (reference sequence). This CDR3 contains 13 residues. CDR3 sequence (DNA): TGTGCCAGCAGCTTCGACAGGGGCGAGGGCTACACCTTC. Translating it yields CASSFDRGEGYTF.

This clone was seen a single time. The chain combines TRBV9 with TRBJ2-1, with D perhaps matching TRBD1 (6 bases). Between the trimmed V and J ends, which lost 0 bases and 6 bases, there was a span of 10 bases. Germline lookup yields CDR1 SGDLS and CDR2 YYNGEE. This CDR3 comprises 14 residues. This CDR3 is CASSVGVGGNEQFF. The CDR3 region has the DNA TGTGCCAGCAGCGTAGGGGTAGGGGGCAATGAGCAGTTCTTC.

V gene TRBV7-3 combines with J gene TRBJ2-3, with 9 positions matching TRBD2. The CDR3 runs to 14 residues. With V trimmed by 5 bases and J by 5 bases, 5 bases remained unmatched. Germline assignment: CDR1 SGHTA and CDR2 FQGTGA. The CDR3 here is CASSRGGAEDTQYF. DNA of the CDR3: TGTGCCAGCAGCCGCGGGGGGGCCGAAGATACGCAGTATTTT.

J is TRBJ1-1 and V is TRBV2; D is ambiguous. Trimming removed 6 bases from V and 2 bases from J, with 13 bases in between. The length of the CDR3 is 14 residues. Germline V CDR1 and CDR2: SNHLY, FYNNEI. The DNA for the CDR3 is TGTGCCAGCAGGTGGACGGAACTTAACACTGAAGCTTTCTTT. Residues: CASRWTELNTEAFF.

The gene calls are TRBV5-5 and TRBJ1-6; tentative D call: TRBD1 (6 bases). V gave up 3 bases and J gave up 9 bases, with 16 bases separating them. Per the germline V gene, CDR1 is SGHKS and CDR2 is YYEKEE (reference sequence). The CDR3 runs 15 residues. The CDR3 sequence is CASSYAGAGPSPLHF. CDR3 nucleotide sequence: TGTGCCAGCAGCTACGCAGGGGCAGGGCCTTCACCCCTCCACTTT.

V usage is TRBV4-1 and J usage is TRBJ1-2; D gene ambiguous. The V end was cut by 0 bases, the J end by 1 base, with 6 bases between. The CDR3 covers 14 residues. Germline lookup yields CDR1 MGHRA and CDR2 YSYEKL. CDR3: CASSQDEGNYGYTF. The CDR3 region has the DNA TGCGCCAGCAGCCAAGACGAGGGTAACTATGGCTACACCTTC.

A remark on this clone: This sample includes further DNA sequences coding for the same CDR3. The J gene is TRBJ2-1, the V gene TRBV29-1, with TRBD1 matching 7 bases. This CDR3 region has 13 residues. After removal of 5 bases from V and 10 bases from J, the junction contained 11 bases not matched to a gene. Germline CDR1 is SQVTM and CDR2 is ANQGSEA. CDR3 protein: CSVQSTGAREQFF. The CDR3 nucleotides are TGCAGCGTTCAAAGTACAGGGGCCAGGGAGCAGTTCTTC.

The chain recombines TRBV21-1 with TRBJ1-3; the DNA was not used to check the table's D call, TRBD1. TRBV21-1 is marked as a pseudogene. This CDR3 comprises 15 residues. The CDR3 DNA reads TGTGCCAGCAGTAAGACAGCCAAGACTGGAAACACCATATATTTT. It yields the protein CASSKTAKTGNTIYF.